The rows below give T cell receptor beta chains drawn from one sample of a study of beta chain features in type 1 diabetes. Measured with immunoSEQ multiplex PCR; TCRdb has only the in-frame clones, and not every one. The sample has 600,000 to 650,000 clones, 15% seen once; the top ten hold under 0.095%. The source material was naive CD4+ T cells from blood. Receptors were obtained from a man between 18 and 29 years old in good health. The CDR3 runs from the conserved cysteine through the conserved F or W. Fields, in order: J gene, V gene, D gene, clone size, CDR3 length, CDR3 protein, CDR3 DNA. D genes are given only for firm matches. The size of a clone is reported for some rows only, either as once, few or many, or as a class for expanded clones.

J gene: TRBJ2-1
V gene: TRBV6-6
D gene: TRBD2
clone size: few
CDR3 length: 13
CDR3 protein: CASSLPSGNEQFF
CDR3 DNA: TGTGCCAGCAGTTTGCCTAGCGGCAATGAGCAGTTCTTC

J gene: TRBJ1-2
V gene: TRBV7-3
D gene: TRBD1
clone size: few
CDR3 length: 13
CDR3 protein: CASSTGTVYGYTF
CDR3 DNA: TGTGCCAGCAGCACCGGGACAGTCTATGGCTACACCTTC

J gene: TRBJ2-1
V gene: TRBV4-2
D gene: -
clone size: -
CDR3 length: 14
CDR3 protein: CASSRWGADNEQFF
CDR3 DNA: TGTGCCAGCAGCCGGTGGGGGGCGGACAATGAGCAGTTCTTC

J gene: TRBJ2-1
V gene: TRBV19
D gene: TRBD1
clone size: few
CDR3 length: 15
CDR3 protein: CASSMPGQEYNEQFF
CDR3 DNA: TGTGCCAGTAGCATGCCGGGACAGGAGTACAATGAGCAGTTCTTC

J gene: TRBJ2-2
V gene: TRBV28
D gene: TRBD2
clone size: few
CDR3 length: 13
CDR3 protein: CASSSTSGRELFF
CDR3 DNA: TGTGCCAGCAGTTCGACTAGCGGGAGGGAGCTGTTTTTT

J gene: TRBJ1-1
V gene: TRBV10-3
D gene: TRBD1
clone size: -
CDR3 length: 13
CDR3 protein: CASAPGQSPEAFF
CDR3 DNA: TGTGCCTCGGCCCCGGGACAGTCTCCTGAAGCTTTCTTT

J gene: TRBJ2-5
V gene: TRBV6-5
D gene: -
clone size: -
CDR3 length: 14
CDR3 protein: CASSYSTGRETQYF
CDR3 DNA: TGTGCCAGCAGTTACTCTACCGGGAGAGAGACCCAGTACTTC

J gene: TRBJ1-2
V gene: TRBV25-1
D gene: -
clone size: -
CDR3 length: 12
CDR3 protein: CASSEPIYGYTF
CDR3 DNA: TGTGCCAGCAGTGAGCCCATTTATGGCTACACCTTC

J gene: TRBJ2-1
V gene: TRBV30
D gene: -
clone size: -
CDR3 length: 14
CDR3 protein: CAYLRGRKGNEQFF
CDR3 DNA: TGTGCCTACCTCCGGGGACGCAAGGGCAATGAGCAGTTCTTC

J gene: TRBJ2-2
V gene: TRBV19
D gene: -
clone size: -
CDR3 length: 14
CDR3 protein: CASKRGSDTGELFF
CDR3 DNA: TGTGCCAGTAAAAGGGGGAGCGACACCGGGGAGCTGTTTTTT

J gene: TRBJ2-2
V gene: TRBV6-5
D gene: -
clone size: -
CDR3 length: 13
CDR3 protein: CAALEGNTGELFF
CDR3 DNA: TGTGCCGCCCTGGAAGGCAACACCGGGGAGCTGTTTTTT

J gene: TRBJ2-7
V gene: TRBV7-2
D gene: -
clone size: few
CDR3 length: 13
CDR3 protein: CASSLEGAYEQYF
CDR3 DNA: TGTGCCAGCAGCTTGGAGGGGGCCTACGAGCAGTACTTC